This TCR beta chain was recorded in a study of blood T cell repertoires in COVID-19. Background on the study: Researchers got acute and convalescent COVID-19 samples from the United States, Italy and Spain.

The assay was immunoSEQ multiplex PCR, and TCRdb's table has in-frame clones only and misses some. The profile shows fewer than 250,000 clones, 85% to 95% of them singletons. Patients at the Seattle site were enrolled during active infection and followed longitudinally. The V gene's germline CDR1 is MNHNS and CDR2 SASEGT. V gave up 2 bases and J gave up 13 bases, with 8 bases separating them. The CDR3 is 11 residues long. The sequencing sample was made of peripheral blood. The receptor comes from a man aged 25 to 45 with COVID-19, enrolled during active disease. The V call is TRBV6-1, the J call TRBJ1-4, with D hard to call. This CDR3 reads CASSESLGLFF. The CDR3 nucleotides are TGTGCCAGCAGTGAATCCCTAGGACTGTTTTTT.